These T cell receptor beta chains were read from a single sample in a study of shared clonotypes between healthy human individuals. Using immunoSEQ multiplex PCR, the repertoire was profiled, and TCRdb retains in-frame clones only, with some absent. Among about 380,000 clones listed, 96% were seen once. Input material: memory CD8+ T cells sorted from blood. Receptor source: a man in his thirties or forties in good health. CDR3s include the opening cysteine and the closing phenylalanine or tryptophan. Fields, in order: CDR3 protein, CDR3 DNA, D gene, clone size, V gene, J gene. The D gene is left open where the match is weak. Size is stated for part of the rows, as once, few or many counts, or as a class when the clone is expanded.

CASSLGGVNDEQYF	TGCGCCAGCAGCTTGGGCGGGGTTAACGACGAGCAGTACTTC	-	-	TRBV5-1	TRBJ2-7
CASSQGTGGATGELFF	TGCGCCAGCAGCCAAGGGACAGGGGGCGCGACCGGGGAGCTGTTTTTT	TRBD1	-	TRBV4-1	TRBJ2-2
CASSQTGTSGSTDTQYF	TGTGCCAGCAGCCAAACCGGGACTAGCGGGAGCACAGATACGCAGTATTTT	TRBD2	-	TRBV4-2	TRBJ2-3
CASSLRASGSSYNEQFF	TGTGCCAGCAGCCTGAGGGCTAGCGGGTCCTCCTACAATGAGCAGTTCTTC	TRBD2	-	TRBV5-6	TRBJ2-1
CASLHSDRTSDTYEQYF	TGTGCCAGCCTCCACAGCGATCGGACTAGCGATACCTACGAGCAGTACTTC	TRBD2	-	TRBV19	TRBJ2-7
CASSLSRPSWDEQYF	TGCGCCAGCAGCTTGAGTCGGCCTTCGTGGGACGAGCAGTACTTC	-	-	TRBV5-1	TRBJ2-7
CASSQAQGNYEQYF	TGTGCCAGCAGCCAAGCTCAGGGAAACTACGAGCAGTACTTC	-	-	TRBV4-2	TRBJ2-7
CSVAGGYGEAFF	TGCAGCGTTGCGGGGGGCTACGGTGAAGCTTTCTTT	-	-	TRBV29-1	TRBJ1-1
CASSYNLQGLGGYTF	TGTGCCAGCAGTTACAATTTACAGGGGCTAGGTGGCTACACCTTC	TRBD1	-	TRBV6-5	TRBJ1-2
CASSPVPAGGSVEETQYF	TGTGCCAGCTCACCAGTACCAGCGGGAGGGTCGGTGGAAGAGACCCAGTACTTC	TRBD2	-	TRBV18	TRBJ2-5
CASSTPGQGDNEQFF	TGCGCCAGCAGCACCCCGGGACAGGGTGACAATGAGCAGTTCTTC	TRBD1	-	TRBV10-1	TRBJ2-1
CASGLSLNTEAFF	TGTGCTAGTGGTTTATCACTGAACACTGAAGCTTTCTTT	-	-	TRBV12-5	TRBJ1-1
CASRRGMNTEAFF	TGTGCCAGCAGGAGGGGAATGAACACTGAAGCTTTCTTT	-	-	TRBV6-1	TRBJ1-1
CSGGRENTGELFF	TGCAGCGGGGGTCGGGAGAACACCGGGGAGCTGTTTTTT	-	-	TRBV29-1	TRBJ2-2
CASSLGATGGTGELFF	TGTGCCAGCAGCTTGGGGGCGACAGGGGGAACCGGGGAGCTGTTTTTT	TRBD1	few	TRBV5-6	TRBJ2-2
CASSHLSYEQYF	TGTGCCAGCAGCCATCTTTCCTACGAGCAGTACTTC	-	-	TRBV4-2	TRBJ2-7
CASNVRGIEDTQYF	TGTGCCAGCAATGTCAGGGGTATTGAAGATACGCAGTATTTT	-	-	TRBV28	TRBJ2-3
CASRAHGQAYGYTF	TGTGCCAGCAGGGCTCATGGACAGGCCTATGGGTACACCTTC	TRBD1	-	TRBV27	TRBJ1-2
CASSRDPQAFDTQYF	TGTGCCAGCAGCCGGGACCCCCAGGCATTCGATACGCAGTATTTT	-	-	TRBV7-2	TRBJ2-3
CAISGAAYNEQFF	TGTGCCATCAGTGGAGCGGCCTACAATGAGCAGTTCTTC	-	-	TRBV10-3	TRBJ2-1
CASSLGAASGNTIYF	TGCGCCAGCAGCTTGGGGGCAGCCTCTGGAAACACCATATATTTT	-	-	TRBV5-1	TRBJ1-3
CASSGDPKRELPYEQYF	TGTGCCAGCAGTGGAGACCCCAAGCGGGAGCTTCCCTACGAGCAGTACTTC	TRBD2	-	TRBV25-1	TRBJ2-7
CASSLTLAGGPVTGELFF	TGTGCCAGCAGCTTAACCCTAGCGGGAGGGCCGGTCACCGGGGAGCTGTTTTTT	TRBD2	-	TRBV7-3	TRBJ2-2
CASSQGEVAGGSNEQFF	TGTGCCAGCAGCCAGGGGGAGGTAGCGGGAGGCAGCAATGAGCAGTTCTTC	TRBD2	-	TRBV5-8	TRBJ2-1
CASHLRRPNTGELFF	TGTGCCAGCCATCTTAGGCGGCCGAACACCGGGGAGCTGTTTTTT	-	-	TRBV28	TRBJ2-2
CASSVPHAGHTDTQYF	TGTGCCAGCAGCGTACCTCATGCGGGACACACAGATACGCAGTATTTT	-	-	TRBV9	TRBJ2-3
CASGKRTGLYGYTF	TGTGCCAGCGGCAAACGGACAGGGCTCTATGGCTACACCTTC	TRBD1	once	TRBV28	TRBJ1-2
CASSRVGRETF	TGTGCCAGCAGCCGGGTCGGGAGAGAGACTTTC	-	-	TRBV5-6	TRBJ2-7
CAISDKYEQYF	TGTGCCATCAGTGACAAATACGAGCAGTACTTC	-	-	TRBV10-3	TRBJ2-7
CAISANGPPEAFF	TGTGCCATCAGTGCGAATGGCCCTCCGGAGGCTTTCTTT	-	-	TRBV10-3	TRBJ1-1
CASSVGGQGTGNTIYF	TGTGCCAGCAGCGTAGGAGGACAGGGGACTGGAAACACCATATATTTT	TRBD1	-	TRBV9	TRBJ1-3
CASSLAPDTSYEQYF	TGTGCCAGCAGTCTAGCCCCTGACACCTCCTACGAGCAGTACTTC	-	-	TRBV2	TRBJ2-7
CSGLAGGKQTDTQYF	TGCAGCGGACTAGCGGGAGGGAAGCAAACAGATACGCAGTATTTT	TRBD2	once	TRBV29-1	TRBJ2-3
CASSLSLQPITDTQYF	TGTGCCAGCAGCTTAAGTCTTCAGCCCATCACAGATACGCAGTATTTT	-	-	TRBV7-9	TRBJ2-3
CASSLAARGRRADTQYF	TGTGCCAGCAGCTTAGCGGCCCGCGGGAGACGGGCAGATACGCAGTATTTT	TRBD2	once	TRBV7-8	TRBJ2-3
CASSPGDTQYF	TGTGCCAGCAGCCCGGGAGATACGCAGTATTTT	-	-	TRBV6-6	TRBJ2-3
CASSIRQSRYEQYF	TGTGCCAGCAGCATCCGACAGTCCCGCTACGAGCAGTACTTC	-	-	TRBV11-3	TRBJ2-7